Listed below are T cell receptor beta chains from one sample, sequenced in a study of T cell repertoires in cytomegalovirus infection. No antigen has been identified for these receptors. TCRdb passed the reads through MiXCR, listing each CDR3 protein once. This sample has around 340,000 distinct CDR3 sequences, with around 29% found just once. Material: cultured PBMCs, obtained from culture after CMV antigen stimulation. All receptors come from a human donor in good health (CMV status not recorded). Some clones in this sample may be carry-over from other donors' samples. Each CDR3 is given with its conserved first and last residue. D genes are given only for firm matches. Size tells how often a clone was seen (once, few, many) or the class of an expanded clone, and some rows leave it out.

CDR3nt	CDR3aa	v_gene	d_gene	j_gene	abundance
TGTGCCCGCAGCCAATTCTCTAGCACAGATACGCAGTATTTT	CARSQFSSTDTQYF	TRBV7-3	-	TRBJ2-3	once
TGTGCCAGCAGCGGGGCCACAGGAGACACTGAAGCTTTCTTT	CASSGATGDTEAFF	TRBV6-1	-	TRBJ1-1	few
TGTGCCAGCAGTTCCCCCTCGACAAATCCGACCTACGAGCAGTACTTC	CASSSPSTNPTYEQYF	TRBV27	-	TRBJ2-7	-
TGTGCCAGGAGGGCCGGCACAGATACGCAGTATTTT	CARRAGTDTQYF	TRBV9	-	TRBJ2-3	once
TGTGCCAGTACTCCTGGGGGTACGGACATTCAGTACTTC	CASTPGGTDIQYF	TRBV19	-	TRBJ2-4	-
TGTGCCAGCAGCGGGTACCAAGAGACCCAGTACTTC	CASSGYQETQYF	TRBV28	-	TRBJ2-5	few
TGTGCCAGCATGGATGGGGGACAGGGGAGTGAAAAACTGTTTTTT	CASMDGGQGSEKLFF	TRBV6-1	TRBD1	TRBJ1-4	-
TGCAGTGCCAAACAGGCTACATCCCACAATGAGCAGTTCTTC	CSAKQATSHNEQFF	TRBV20-1	-	TRBJ2-1	few
TGTGCCAGCAGCCGAGACAGGGTGAACGGGGAGCTGTTTTTT	CASSRDRVNGELFF	TRBV7-9	TRBD1	TRBJ2-2	-
TGTGCCAGCAGTGAAGGCTGGCCCAGGGTGAAGACTGCTTTCTTT	CASSEGWPRVKTAFF	TRBV2	-	TRBJ1-1	-
TGTGCCAGCAGTTTCTTCCGGGGATCCTATGGCTACACCTTC	CASSFFRGSYGYTF	TRBV28	-	TRBJ1-2	-
TGTGCCAGCAGTACAGCGGGAGCTAACGAGCAGTACTTC	CASSTAGANEQYF	TRBV27	TRBD2	TRBJ2-7	few
TGTGCCAGCAGCCTTACGACAGGGTCCTATGGCTACACCTTC	CASSLTTGSYGYTF	TRBV7-3	TRBD1	TRBJ1-2	-
TGTGCCAGCAGTTTATTGGGCAGGGGAAAAACAGATACGCAGTATTTT	CASSLLGRGKTDTQYF	TRBV28	-	TRBJ2-3	-
TGTGCCAGCAGCTACCGGAACTCCTATAATTCACCCCTCCACTTT	CASSYRNSYNSPLHF	TRBV7-2	-	TRBJ1-6	many
TGTGCCAGCAGCCCAGATTCGGAACGCACAGATACGCAGTATTTT	CASSPDSERTDTQYF	TRBV7-2	-	TRBJ2-3	few
TGTGCCAGTAGTATAGACGCCGGTAATGAGCAGTTCTTC	CASSIDAGNEQFF	TRBV19	-	TRBJ2-1	-
TGTGCCAGCAGGTTGACTAGCGGGAAGGTGAGCAATGAGCAGTTCTTC	CASRLTSGKVSNEQFF	TRBV2	TRBD2	TRBJ2-1	-
TGTGCCAGCAGAACTAGCCGGGACAGGGTAACATACTCTCAAGAGACCCAGTACTTC	CASRTSRDRVTYSQETQYF	TRBV2	TRBD1	TRBJ2-5	-
TGTGCCAGCAGCGGGACAGGTAGAAGCTACGAGCAGTACTTC	CASSGTGRSYEQYF	TRBV12-3/TRBV12-4	TRBD1	TRBJ2-7	-
TGTGCCAGCAGTTTAGACAGCATTTCCATGGCTAAGACCTTC	CASSLDSISMAKTF	TRBV27	-	TRBJ1-2	-
TGTGCCAGTAGAAACACAGGGTTCTACGAGCAGTACTTC	CASRNTGFYEQYF	TRBV19	-	TRBJ2-7	-
TGTGCCAGCAGTGAATTGGCGCCGAACACCGGGGAGCTGTTTTTT	CASSELAPNTGELFF	TRBV25-1	-	TRBJ2-2	-
TGTGCCAGCAGCACTTCCGGGACTACCTACGAGCAGTACTTC	CASSTSGTTYEQYF	TRBV7-2	TRBD2	TRBJ2-7	few
TGTGCCAGCAGTGAGACTTGGGGTTCAAGCACAGATACGCAGTATTTT	CASSETWGSSTDTQYF	TRBV6-1	-	TRBJ2-3	-
TGTGCCAGCAGCTCCGAAGGACAGGGAATGAATGAGCAGTTCTTC	CASSSEGQGMNEQFF	TRBV7-3	TRBD1	TRBJ2-1	-
TGCGCCAGCAGCTATACTCCCGGGACCACAACTGGCTACACCTTC	CASSYTPGTTTGYTF	TRBV5-1	-	TRBJ1-2	-
TGCAGTGTCCAGCATAGGGGCCCGAACACTGAAGCTTTCTTT	CSVQHRGPNTEAFF	TRBV20-1	-	TRBJ1-1	-
TGCAGTGCTAGTTTCCAGGGCTACGAGCAGTACTTC	CSASFQGYEQYF	TRBV20-1	-	TRBJ2-7	-
TGTGCTAGTGGTTTGGTTAGCCAAGCCCAGCATTTT	CASGLVSQAQHF	TRBV12-5	-	TRBJ1-5	-
TGTGCCAGCAGTGAAGCGAGGGGCAGGGTGGAGACCCAGTACTTC	CASSEARGRVETQYF	TRBV6-1	-	TRBJ2-5	few
TGCGCCAGCAGCTTTCGGCAGGGAGTGACCACCGGGGAGCTGTTTTTT	CASSFRQGVTTGELFF	TRBV5-1	-	TRBJ2-2	few
TGTGCCAGCAGCTTAGCGTCGGGGGGCCTCAATCAGCCCCAGCATTTT	CASSLASGGLNQPQHF	TRBV7-6	-	TRBJ1-5	many
TGTGCCAGAAGACGACAGTTCCTCCAGCCACCCCTCCACTTT	CARRRQFLQPPLHF	TRBV7-3	-	TRBJ1-6	-
TGTGCCAGCAGCGATACCGGGGGCTTACTAAAGGCTTTCTTT	CASSDTGGLLKAFF	TRBV5-6	-	TRBJ1-1	-
TGTGCCAGCAGCTTATATAAACCACGACAGGGAACACATCAGCCCCAGCATTTT	CASSLYKPRQGTHQPQHF	TRBV7-8	TRBD1	TRBJ1-5	few
TGTGCCAGCAGCGAGGGACGGGGGTGGCAAGAGACCCAGTACTTC	CASSEGRGWQETQYF	TRBV25-1	-	TRBJ2-5	-
TGTGCCAGCAGTTTATCCAGAAGCTATGGCTACACCTTC	CASSLSRSYGYTF	TRBV28	-	TRBJ1-2	few
TGTGCCAGCTACCTGAGGAGACAGGGGTTCCACAATGAGCAGTTCTTC	CASYLRRQGFHNEQFF	TRBV18	TRBD1	TRBJ2-1	-
TGTGCCAGCAGCTTCTCACCCGGGGAGCTGTTTTTT	CASSFSPGELFF	TRBV7-9	-	TRBJ2-2	-